A single sample gave rise to the 25 T cell receptor beta chains below, sequenced in a study of shared clonotypes between healthy human individuals. TCRdb keeps only in-frame clones here, not all; method: immunoSEQ multiplex PCR. Of roughly 1,500,000 clones listed, 98% are singletons. The sample consisted of naive CD4+ T cells sorted from blood. Regarding subset: CD45RA+ positively selected. These receptors all stem from a man aged 25 to 45 in good health.

For this clone: The sample holds other DNA sequences that translate to the same CDR3. The chain uses TRBV4-3 and TRBJ1-1; no clear D. Germline V gives CDR1 LGHNA, CDR2 YSLEER. CDR3 length equals 13 residues. The ends were cut back, 0 bases at V and 5 bases at J, with 7 bases in the middle. The CDR3 nucleotides read TGCGCCAGCAGCCAAGACCGCGGGACTGAAGCTTTCTTT. Translation: CASSQDRGTEAFF.

CDR3 nucleotides: TGCGCCAGCAGCCCCCGCGCGGGTCGTAACTATGGCTACACCTTC. Residues: CASSPRAGRNYGYTF. The V gene is TRBV5-1, the J gene TRBJ1-2, with D hard to call. CDR3 length equals 15 residues. CDR1 is SGHRS and CDR2 is YFSETQ in the germline V gene. V was trimmed by 4 bases and J by 1 base, leaving 14 bases between them.

The chain carries TRBV5-4 and TRBJ1-5; D is undetermined. Germline CDR1 SGHNT, CDR2 YYREEE (reference sequence). V gave up 2 bases and J gave up 0 bases, with 6 bases separating them. This CDR3 has 14 residues. The DNA for the CDR3 is TGTGCCAGCAGCTTCGGACTTAGCAATCAGCCCCAGCATTTT. Its protein product is CASSFGLSNQPQHF. Based on the CDR3 plus reference TRBV5-4 and TRBJ1-5, the full variable domain is ETGVTQSPTHLIKTRGQQVTLRCSSQSGHNTVSWYQQALGQGPQFIFQYYREEENGRGNFPPRFSGLQFPNYSSELNVNALELDDSALYLCASSFGLSNQPQHFGDGTRLSIL.

The rearrangement joins TRBV7-9 to TRBJ2-7; tentative D call: TRBD1 (6 bases). This CDR3 comprises 15 residues. In germline, CDR1 is SEHNR, CDR2 FQNEAQ (reference sequence). V shed 2 bases and J shed 6 bases, with 17 bases lying between them. For the CDR3, the DNA is TGTGCCAGCAGCTTATTGGGGGCCTCCTCTTCCGAGCAGTACTTC. As protein: CASSLLGASSSEQYF.

The rearrangement links TRBV5-8 to TRBJ2-1; D not certain. Germline assignment: CDR1 SGHTS and CDR2 YDEGEE. V was cut by 4 bases and J by 6 bases, with 11 bases left in between. The CDR3 runs to 13 residues. The DNA of the CDR3 is TGTGCCAGCAGCCCAAGGCCAGGCAATGAGCAGTTCTTC. Protein product: CASSPRPGNEQFF.

This chain's CDR3 is CASSFYRTQEGYTF. The CDR3 DNA reads TGTGCCAGCAGCTTCTACAGGACGCAAGAGGGCTACACCTTC. The V and J genes are TRBV7-8 and TRBJ1-2, with a possible D match to TRBD1 (5 bases). This CDR3 comprises 14 residues. Germline V lookup: CDR1 SGHVS, CDR2 FQNEAQ. Trimming left V 3 bases short and J 8 bases short, with 16 bases between. Full variable domain (missing parts from reference TRBV7-8 and TRBJ1-2): GAGVSQSPRYKVAKRGQDVALRCDPISGHVSLFWYQQALGQGPEFLTYFQNEAQLDKSGLPSDRFFAERPEGSVSTLKIQRTQQEDSAVYLCASSFYRTQEGYTFGSGTRLTVV.

The genes are TRBV2 and TRBJ1-3; TRBD1 matches 7 bases. The CDR3 covers 17 residues. Trimming cost V 7 bases and J 4 bases; bases outside gene matches: 16. Germline V gene sequence: CDR1 SNHLY, CDR2 FYNNEI. The CDR3 nucleotides are TGTGCCAGCACTTTAAGACCGACAGGGACTGCGGGAAACACCATATATTTT. Encoded protein: CASTLRPTGTAGNTIYF.

The chain has TRBV23-1 and TRBJ2-7; D is unclear. TRBV23-1 is known as an ORF, though its function is uncertain. Trimming shortened V by 4 bases and J by 3 bases, and 4 bases separated the two germline ends. The CDR3 runs 11 residues. CDR3 DNA: TGCGCCAGCAGTCGACGCTACGAGCAGTACTTC. Translation: CASSRRYEQYF.

In regard to this clone: Other DNA sequences from this sample encode an identical CDR3 as well. The V gene is TRBV18, the J gene TRBJ2-6; the D gene could be TRBD1 or TRBD2 (6 bases each). V gave up 2 bases and J gave up 4 bases, with 12 bases separating them. The CDR3 length is 16 residues. CDR1 KGHSH and CDR2 LQKENI come from the germline V gene. DNA of the CDR3: TGTGCCAGCTCACCAACAAGGGGGGCCGGGGCCAACGTCCTGACTTTC. It encodes CASSPTRGAGANVLTF.

This chain joins TRBV9 and TRBJ2-5; TRBD1 agrees at 7 bases. Trimming removed 4 bases from V and 5 bases from J; junction bases left unmatched: 8. The CDR3 has 14 residues. Germline CDR1 SGDLS, CDR2 YYNGEE. The CDR3 region is CASSFTGERETQYF. The DNA of the CDR3 is TGTGCCAGCAGCTTTACAGGGGAGAGGGAGACCCAGTACTTC.

The V gene is TRBV4-2, the J gene TRBJ1-5; no clear D gene. The CDR3 loop spans 13 amino acids. Per germline, CDR1 LGHNA and CDR2 YNFKEQ. Deletions cut 1 base from V and 7 bases from J, with 8 bases between. The CDR3 reads CASSQVEGQPQHF. The CDR3 DNA reads as TGTGCCAGCAGCCAAGTTGAGGGCCAGCCCCAGCATTTT.

The chain combines TRBV28 with TRBJ1-2; 11 positions agree with TRBD1. CDR3 length: 14 amino acids. The germline gives CDR1 MDHEN, CDR2 SYDVKM. V was pared by 5 bases and J by 12 bases, with 11 bases of the junction left unmatched. The CDR3 DNA is TGTGCCAGCAGTCCAAGCGGGACAGGGGGAGGGAACACCTTC. Translated: CASSPSGTGGGNTF.

The chain uses TRBV14 and TRBJ2-7; 7 bases match TRBD2. The V gene's germline CDR1 is SGHDN and CDR2 FVKESK. Trimming at V came to 0 bases and at J to 5 bases, leaving 13 bases not matched to a gene. This CDR3 region has 17 residues. This CDR3 reads CASSQDLGGRVFHEQYF. The CDR3 coding sequence is TGTGCCAGCAGCCAAGATCTAGGCGGGAGAGTCTTCCACGAGCAGTACTTC.

This clone was seen only once. This chain connects TRBV27 to TRBJ1-2, with 7 bases fitting TRBD1. V shed 0 bases and J 4 bases; nucleotides not matched to a gene: 2. The CDR3 contains 14 residues. From germline, CDR1 is MNHEY and CDR2 SMNVEV (reference sequence). As DNA, the CDR3 is TGTGCCAGCAGTTTATCTCGGGACAGCTATGGCTACACCTTC. Its translation: CASSLSRDSYGYTF.

The V and J genes are TRBV5-5 and TRBJ2-5; 10 nucleotides align to TRBD2. Germline CDR1 SGHKS, CDR2 YYEKEE (reference sequence). J was trimmed by 4 bases and V by 2 bases; bases with no gene match: 8. This CDR3 spans 16 amino acids. The CDR3, as DNA: TGTGCCAGCAGCTTTCTTATTCGACTAGCGGGAGAGACCCAGTACTTC. Translation: CASSFLIRLAGETQYF. The complete variable domain, with remaining parts taken from reference TRBV5-5 and TRBJ2-5, reads DAGVTQSPTHLIKTRGQQVTLRCSPISGHKSVSWYQQVLGQGPQFIFQYYEKEERGRGNFPDRFSARQFPNYSSELNVNALLLGDSALYLCASSFLIRLAGETQYFGPGTRLLVL.

The genes are TRBV11-2 and TRBJ1-1, with D tentatively TRBD1 (5 bases). Germline CDR1 SGHAT, CDR2 FQNNGV. This CDR3 region has 12 residues. Trimming removed 5 bases at V and 13 bases at J, with 17 bases between. The CDR3 sequence: CASSIPGESGFF. DNA of the CDR3: TGTGCCAGCAGCATACCGGGGGAGTCGGGTTTCTTT.

The rearrangement uses TRBV7-2 and TRBJ2-2, with 7 nucleotides matching TRBD1. After removal of 1 base from V and 1 base from J, the junction contained 3 bases not matched to a gene. Germline V CDR1 and CDR2: SGHTA, FQGNSA. The CDR3 is 16 residues long. CDR3 sequence (DNA): TGTGCCAGCAGCTTAGAGGGGGCCAGGAACACCGGGGAGCTGTTTTTT. It yields the protein CASSLEGARNTGELFF. Looking up the rest from reference TRBV7-2 and TRBJ2-2 gives the full variable domain: GAGVSQSPSNKVTEKGKDVELRCDPISGHTALYWYRQSLGQGLEFLIYFQGNSAPDKSGLPSDRFSAERTGGSVSTLTIQRTQQEDSAVYLCASSLEGARNTGELFFGEGSRLTVL.

The sample holds a few counts of this clone. The J gene is TRBJ2-1, the V gene TRBV7-2; possibly TRBD2 for D (5 bases). The V end lost 2 bases, the J end lost 9 bases, and 14 bases lay between the germline ends. From germline, CDR1 is SGHTA and CDR2 FQGNSA. The length of the CDR3 is 14 residues. In DNA form, the CDR3 reads TGTGCCAGCAGCTTAAATAGGCATGGAGGTGAGCAGTTCTTC. Protein product: CASSLNRHGGEQFF.

The chain carries TRBV4-2 and TRBJ2-1; 8 positions match TRBD2. Trimming took 4 bases from V and 5 from J; bases not matched to a gene: 16. Germline loops: CDR1 LGHNA, CDR2 YNFKEQ. The CDR3 contains 18 residues. The CDR3 bases are TGTGCCAGCAGCCCGGGAACGATAGCGGGACTACACAACAATGAGCAGTTCTTC. Translated, it gives CASSPGTIAGLHNNEQFF.

The CDR3, as DNA: TGCGCCAGCAGCCAGGGCGCAAGGAATGAAAAACTGTTTTTT. It yields the protein CASSQGARNEKLFF. The chain has TRBV5-1 and TRBJ1-4; D perhaps matches TRBD1 (5 bases). Germline assignment: CDR1 SGHRS and CDR2 YFSETQ. V lost 4 bases to trimming and J lost 5 bases, with 12 bases between them. The CDR3 totals 14 residues.

The chain employs TRBV6-5 and TRBJ2-5; D uncertain. Trimming took off 4 bases at V and 7 bases at J, with 19 bases between the two ends. This CDR3 comprises 15 residues. Germline values: CDR1 MNHEY, CDR2 SVGAGI. CDR3 protein: CASSFDSLKGGTQYF. The CDR3, as DNA: TGTGCCAGCAGTTTTGATTCCCTAAAAGGCGGGACCCAGTACTTC.

This clone was observed a single time. This rearrangement joins TRBV27 to TRBJ2-4; the D is unclear. The CDR3 consists of 14 residues. The germline V gene encodes CDR1 MNHEY and CDR2 SMNVEV (reference sequence). Deletions cut 2 bases from V and 2 bases from J, with 7 bases between. The CDR3 region has the DNA TGTGCCAGCAGTTTAAGGGATTCCAAAAACATTCAGTACTTC. Residues: CASSLRDSKNIQYF.

The V gene is TRBV30, the J gene TRBJ1-1, with D unclear. V lost 0 bases and J lost 0, with 11 bases in between. Germline CDR1 reads GTSNPN; CDR2 reads SVGIG (reference sequence). The CDR3 runs 15 residues. This CDR3 is CAWSVPSPVNTEAFF. The CDR3 bases are TGTGCCTGGAGTGTACCTTCTCCGGTGAACACTGAAGCTTTCTTT.

The gene calls are TRBV6-5 and TRBJ2-7, with 7 bases that match TRBD1. Germline CDR1 reads MNHEY; CDR2 reads SVGAGI. Unmatched junction bases numbered 11, after V lost 6 bases and J lost 3 bases. This CDR3 region has 15 residues. The DNA for the CDR3 is TGTGCCAGCAGGTCAGGGGGAAGGGTAATCTACGAGCAGTACTTC. This encodes CASRSGGRVIYEQYF.

J is TRBJ1-3 and V is TRBV11-2, with 8 nucleotides matching TRBD1. J was trimmed by 0 bases and V by 1 base; bases with no gene match: 2. This CDR3 is 16 amino acids long. Germline CDR1 and CDR2: SGHAT and FQNNGV. CDR3 nucleotides: TGTGCCAGCAGCTTAGGGGACAGGCTCTCTGGAAACACCATATATTTT. Protein: CASSLGDRLSGNTIYF.